Reported below is one TCR beta chain. Its antigen is undetermined. Germline assignment: CDR1 SGHDT and CDR2 YYEEEE. The CDR3 runs to 15 residues. With V trimmed by 4 bases and J by 0 bases, 4 bases remained unmatched. The data derive from a study of OX40 agonist ivuxolimab in advanced cancers. Study results and limitations: By week 6 at 0.1 to 3.0 mg/kg, blood CD4+ and CD8+ T cells had expanded clonally.

Autoimmune disease history or systemic immunosuppression was exclusionary. Peripheral blood came from all dose cohorts at three timepoints. The table came from immunoSEQ multiplex PCR; TCRdb's copy has only in-frame clones and leaves some out. The sample records 24,000 or so clones, around 79% being singletons. The sequences come from CD4+ or CD8+ T cells sorted from blood, collected in a trial of the OX40 agonist ivuxolimab. The rearrangement joins TRBV5-6 to TRBJ2-1; 7 nucleotides agree with TRBD1. The clonotype comes from an adult with an advanced solid tumor such as melanoma, head and neck, liver or kidney cancer. The CDR3 reads CASSGGQSSYNEQFF. CDR3 DNA: TGTGCCAGCAGCGGGGGACAGAGCTCCTACAATGAGCAGTTCTTC.